This entry lists 22 T cell receptor beta chains sequenced from one sample in a study of cytomegalovirus exposure and HLA in healthy donors (dated by TCRdb to the late 2010s). Libraries were constructed by the immunoSEQ multiplex PCR assay. For the multiplex PCR, a mixture combining 60 forward primers for TCR Vbeta segments and 13 reverse primers for TCR Jbeta segments was used. The table was pulled from immuneACCESS by TCRdb, which kept in-frame rearrangements only. Such tables lose some clones; where checked, under half of the loss comes from unresolved V genes, and the rest has no known cause. The sample records 140,000 to 150,000 clones, less than 10% of which are singletons. The ten largest clones add up to less than 2% of the sample. The sample was PBMCs. These receptors were obtained from a male donor in good health and CMV-seronegative.

The chain uses TRBV27 and TRBJ2-7; 9 bases agree with TRBD1. The CDR3 spans 15 residues. CDR1 is MNHEY, CDR2 SMNVEV, per germline (reference sequence). The J segment lost 5 bases and the V segment lost 9 bases, leaving 14 bases of the junction unmatched. CDR3 nucleotides: TGTGCCAGTAGACCCGACAGGGGGTTTTTAGACGAGCAGTACTTC. Its translation: CASRPDRGFLDEQYF.

This clone was counted only a few times. The V call is TRBV14, the J call TRBJ2-6, with D possibly being TRBD2 (6 bases). Germline values: CDR1 SGHDN, CDR2 FVKESK. The CDR3 contains 16 residues. Trimming pared 3 bases from V and 0 bases from J, leaving 9 bases between. CDR3 nucleotides: TGTGCCAGCAGCCAGGGAGGAGTCTCTGGGGCCAACGTCCTGACTTTC. Its protein product is CASSQGGVSGANVLTF.

This clone appeared a single time. CDR3 coding DNA: TGTGCCAGCAGCTTAGGAGCCGGTACTGAAGCTTTCTTT. Protein: CASSLGAGTEAFF. J is TRBJ1-1 and V is TRBV7-9; D unclear. V gave up 1 base and J gave up 5 bases, with 8 bases separating them. The CDR3 has 13 amino acids. Germline assignment: CDR1 SEHNR and CDR2 FQNEAQ (reference sequence).

V and J are TRBV6-1 and TRBJ1-6, with D perhaps TRBD1 (6 bases). The CDR3 covers 13 residues. The V end lost 4 bases, the J end lost 5 bases, and 6 bases lay between the germline ends. Germline V lookup: CDR1 MNHNS, CDR2 SASEGT. Here the CDR3 DNA reads TGTGCCAGCAGTGGACAGGATAATTCACCCCTCCACTTT. This encodes CASSGQDNSPLHF.

This clone turned up a few times. The rearrangement uses TRBV7-9 and TRBJ2-1; perhaps TRBD2 as D (7 bases). The germline V gene encodes CDR1 SEHNR and CDR2 FQNEAQ (reference sequence). The V and J ends lost 4 bases and 10 bases respectively, with 23 bases between them. This CDR3 is 16 amino acids long. The CDR3 DNA follows: TGTGCCAGCAGCTCCACTCGGACTAGGGGGGAGGAGGAGCAGTTCTTC. The encoded protein is CASSSTRTRGEEEQFF.

This clone appeared a few times. The chain recombines TRBV6-5 with TRBJ2-3, with D perhaps TRBD1 (5 bases). Germline CDR1 reads MNHEY; CDR2 reads SVGAGI. This CDR3 has 13 residues. Deletions cut 6 bases from V and 6 bases from J, with 13 bases between. CDR3 DNA sequence: TGTGCCAGCAGCTCCAGGGTCCCCGATACGCAGTATTTT. It encodes CASSSRVPDTQYF.

In this sample, this clone turned up a few times. V and J are TRBV19 and TRBJ2-1, with D tentatively TRBD2 (6 bases). Trimming shortened V by 6 bases and J by 2 bases, and 14 bases separated the two germline ends. Germline V CDR1 and CDR2: LNHDA, SQIVND (reference sequence). This CDR3 has 15 amino acids. CDR3: CASREPGLPYNEQFF. The CDR3 region has the DNA TGTGCCAGTAGGGAACCGGGACTCCCCTACAATGAGCAGTTCTTC.

This clone was found once. The V call is TRBV11-2, the J call TRBJ2-3; possible D gene TRBD1, 6 bases. The germline V gene encodes CDR1 SGHAT and CDR2 FQNNGV. The V end was cut by 1 base, the J end by 2 bases, with 7 bases between. The CDR3 is 14 residues long. In DNA form, the CDR3 reads TGTGCCAGCAGCTTAGGGGGGCTCACAGATACGCAGTATTTT. Translating it yields CASSLGGLTDTQYF.

The chain couples TRBV19 to TRBJ2-2; 11 bases agree with TRBD2. The germline V gene encodes CDR1 LNHDA and CDR2 SQIVND (reference sequence). CDR3 length: 16 amino acids. Trimming cost V 3 bases and J 4 bases; bases outside gene matches: 4. Here the CDR3 reads CASSIGSGRVTGELFF. The CDR3 DNA follows: TGTGCCAGTAGTATTGGTAGCGGGAGGGTCACCGGGGAGCTGTTTTTT.

The chain has TRBV27 and TRBJ2-7, with D tentatively TRBD2 (6 bases). The CDR3 length is 13 residues. The germline V gene has CDR1 MNHEY and CDR2 SMNVEV (reference sequence). Trimming left V 4 bases short and J 2 bases short, with 9 bases between. Written as DNA, the CDR3 is TGTGCCAGCAGTTGGCGGGACCCCTACGAGCAGTACTTC. Amino acids: CASSWRDPYEQYF.

The chain combines TRBV2 with TRBJ1-1; weak D call: TRBD1 (6 bases). Deletions cut 6 bases from V and 1 base from J, with 24 bases between. CDR3 length: 18 amino acids. Germline assignment: CDR1 SNHLY and CDR2 FYNNEI. The CDR3 DNA sequence: TGTGCCAGCAGGTGGGGGGGCACAGGGTTTTACAGGAACACTGAAGCTTTCTTT. Protein product: CASRWGGTGFYRNTEAFF.

This clone was seen a handful of times. Other DNA variants within this sample encode the same CDR3. The chain joins TRBV29-1 to TRBJ2-2, with a possible D match to TRBD2 (6 bases). Per the germline V gene, CDR1 is SQVTM and CDR2 is ANQGSEA. This CDR3 has 14 amino acids. Trimming shortened V by 3 bases and J by 1 base, and 9 bases separated the two germline ends. The CDR3 sequence: CSVDGGLNTGELFF. CDR3 DNA: TGCAGCGTTGATGGGGGGTTGAACACCGGGGAGCTGTTTTTT.

V usage is TRBV6-6 and J usage is TRBJ2-5; 7 positions match TRBD2. The CDR3 spans 12 residues. CDR1 and CDR2 (germline): MNHNY, SVGAGI (reference sequence). V was pared by 11 bases and J by 5 bases, with 8 bases of the junction left unmatched. CDR3 residues: CAARGGGETQYF. The CDR3 coding sequence is TGTGCCGCCCGCGGGGGTGGGGAGACCCAGTACTTC.

The chain has TRBV27 and TRBJ1-5; tentatively, D is TRBD1 (5 bases). CDR1 is MNHEY, CDR2 SMNVEV, per germline (reference sequence). The CDR3 is made up of 13 amino acids. Trimming took 4 bases from V and 5 from J, leaving 9 bases between them. CDR3 DNA sequence: TGTGCCAGCAGTTCAGGGTTGCATCAGCCCCAGCATTTT. It specifies CASSSGLHQPQHF.

This clone has a handful of counts. The genes are TRBV29-1 and TRBJ1-1, with D possibly matching TRBD1 (5 bases). Trimming took off 7 bases at V and 4 bases at J, with 13 bases between the two ends. The CDR3 runs 12 residues. The germline CDR1 and CDR2 sequences are SQVTM and ANQGSEA. CDR3 region: CSAAREFTEAFF. The DNA for the CDR3 is TGCAGCGCCGCCAGGGAATTCACTGAAGCTTTCTTT. The full variable domain, its missing parts supplied by reference TRBV29-1 and TRBJ1-1, is SAVISQKPSRDICQRGTSLTIQCQVDSQVTMMFWYRQQPGQSLTLIATANQGSEATYESGFVIDKFPISRPNLTFSTLTVSNMSPEDSSIYLCSAAREFTEAFFGQGTRLTVV.

The chain carries TRBV2 and TRBJ2-2; 8 nucleotides match TRBD1. The CDR3 runs 13 residues. The junction had 5 bases not matched to a gene; V was cut back by 7 bases and J by 7 bases. CDR1 is SNHLY, CDR2 FYNNEI, per germline. CDR3 region: CASMDREVGELFF. The CDR3 DNA reads TGTGCCAGCATGGACAGGGAAGTCGGGGAGCTGTTTTTT.

The CDR3 here is CASSAGQDYGYTF. Written as DNA, the CDR3 is TGTGCCAGCAGTGCGGGACAGGACTATGGCTACACCTTC. The rearrangement links TRBV2 to TRBJ1-2; TRBD1 agrees at 8 bases. The CDR3 spans 13 residues. Germline values: CDR1 SNHLY, CDR2 FYNNEI. V lost 4 bases and J lost 3; bases outside the gene matches: 1. The variable domain in full, completed from reference TRBV2 and TRBJ1-2, reads EPEVTQTPSHQVTQMGQEVILRCVPISNHLYFYWYRQILGQKVEFLVSFYNNEISEKSEIFDDQFSVERPDGSNFTLKIRSTKLEDSAMYFCASSAGQDYGYTFGSGTRLTVV.

This chain uses TRBV4-1 with TRBJ1-2, with 10 bases identical to TRBD1. The germline V gene encodes CDR1 MGHRA and CDR2 YSYEKL. This CDR3 contains 15 residues. The ends lost 4 bases at V and 3 bases at J; junction bases unmatched: 5. CDR3 bases: TGCGCCAGCAGCCCCTACGGGACAGGGGACTATGGCTACACCTTC. Encoded protein: CASSPYGTGDYGYTF.

This clone was seen more than once but under ten times. The chain recombines TRBV19 with TRBJ1-1, with D hard to call. CDR1 is LNHDA and CDR2 is SQIVND in the germline V gene (reference sequence). The CDR3 runs to 16 residues. Deletions cut 1 base from V and 1 base from J, with 13 bases between. CDR3 region: CASSIGVQIKNTEAFF. The CDR3, as DNA: TGTGCCAGTAGTATAGGGGTACAGATAAAGAACACTGAAGCTTTCTTT.

The chain is built from TRBV5-1 and TRBJ1-5; D may be TRBD1 (6 bases). The V and J ends lost 0 bases and 3 bases respectively, with 13 bases between them. CDR1 and CDR2 (germline): SGHRS, YFSETQ. The CDR3 runs 16 residues. The CDR3 loop is CASSLGPGTTNQPQHF. CDR3 in DNA: TGCGCCAGCAGCTTGGGGCCCGGGACAACCAATCAGCCCCAGCATTTT. The full variable domain, in which reference TRBV5-1 and TRBJ1-5 provide the parts outside the CDR3, is KAGVTQTPRYLIKTRGQQVTLSCSPISGHRSVSWYQQTPGQGLQFLFEYFSETQRNKGNFPGRFSGRQFSNSRSEMNVSTLELGDSALYLCASSLGPGTTNQPQHFGDGTRLSIL.

In its sample, this clone was seen a few times. The chain joins TRBV7-2 to TRBJ1-2; no firm D call. The CDR3 is 18 residues long. Trimming took 2 bases from V and 1 from J, leaving 20 bases between them. Germline V gene sequence: CDR1 SGHTA, CDR2 FQGNSA. The CDR3 DNA is TGTGCCAGCAGCTTATCGATGGGCAGATCGAGTCTTAACTATGGCTACACCTTC. Translation: CASSLSMGRSSLNYGYTF.

This chain joins TRBV19 and TRBJ1-1, with 9 positions matching TRBD1. CDR3 length: 14 amino acids. The germline V gene encodes CDR1 LNHDA and CDR2 SQIVND (reference sequence). Losses at the gene ends were 5 bases for V and 2 bases for J; bases not matched to a gene: 3. The CDR3 DNA reads TGTGCCAGTAGTTGGGACAGGGTCAACACTGAAGCTTTCTTT. Translating gives CASSWDRVNTEAFF.